This is a list of T cell receptor beta chains from one sample in a study of neoadjuvant anti-PD-1 for oral cavity cancer. Method: immunoSEQ multiplex PCR; TCRdb's copy keeps in-frame clones and lacks some. The sample has 30,000 or so clones, around four fifths seen once; the top ten hold around 3.3%. The sequencing here drew on PBMCs, taken after nivolumab (anti-PD-1) treatment. The receptors stem from a person between 40 and 79 years old with oral cavity squamous cell carcinoma. Both conserved end residues are part of each CDR3. A D gene is named only where the DNA matches it firmly. Size is omitted from some rows. Given values are once, few, many or a class for expanded clones.

D	size	V	J	DNA	CDR3
TRBD1	NA	TRBV19	TRBJ2-1	TGTGCCAGCGGGACAGCTTCCTACAATGAGCAGTTCTTC	CASGTASYNEQFF
NA	once	TRBV9	TRBJ2-3	TGTGCCAGCAGTGAATGGGCTGGCACAGATACGCAGTATTTT	CASSEWAGTDTQYF
TRBD2	NA	TRBV9	TRBJ2-3	TGTGCCAGCAGCGTAGGGCTAGCGGGGGGGCTGGCAGATACGCAGTATTTT	CASSVGLAGGLADTQYF
TRBD1	NA	TRBV30	TRBJ1-3	TGTGCCTGGAGTGTACCCGGGACAGGGCTCTCTGGAAACACCATATATTTT	CAWSVPGTGLSGNTIYF
TRBD1	NA	TRBV5-6	TRBJ1-2	TGTGCCAGCAGCTTGCACAGGGGCCGCGGGGTCACCTTC	CASSLHRGRGVTF
TRBD1	NA	TRBV6-6	TRBJ1-5	TGTGCCAGCAGTTATGGGGACAGGGGTTCGCAGCCCCAGCATTTT	CASSYGDRGSQPQHF
TRBD1	few	TRBV7-9	TRBJ2-7	TGTGCCACCACCCCGTCCGCAGGGGGCTATCCCTCCTACGAGCAGTACTTC	CATTPSAGGYPSYEQYF
TRBD1	once	TRBV6-4	TRBJ1-2	TGTGCCAGCAGAAGTCAGGGGGAGCACTATGGCTACACCTTC	CASRSQGEHYGYTF
NA	NA	TRBV4-3	TRBJ1-2	TGCGCCAGCAGCCTCAGTTTGGGTTCCGGCTATGGCTACACCTTC	CASSLSLGSGYGYTF
NA	NA	TRBV11-2	TRBJ2-7	TGTGCCAGCAGCTTAGGCAGGGACTACGAGCAGTACTTC	CASSLGRDYEQYF